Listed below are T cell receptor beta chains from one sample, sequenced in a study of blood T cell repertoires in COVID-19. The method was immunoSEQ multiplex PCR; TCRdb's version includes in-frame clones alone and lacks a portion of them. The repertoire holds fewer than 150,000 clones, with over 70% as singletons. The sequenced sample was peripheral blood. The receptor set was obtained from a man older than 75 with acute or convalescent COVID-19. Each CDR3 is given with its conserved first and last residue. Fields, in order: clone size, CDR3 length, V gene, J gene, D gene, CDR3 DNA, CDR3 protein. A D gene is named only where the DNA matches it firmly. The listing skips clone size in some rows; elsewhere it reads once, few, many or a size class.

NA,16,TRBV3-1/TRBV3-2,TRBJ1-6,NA,TGTGCCAGCAGCCAAGATCGCCAGGGAATTAATTCACCCCTCCACTTT,CASSQDRQGINSPLHF
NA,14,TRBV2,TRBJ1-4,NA,TGTGCCAGCAGTGAATTTCTCCTTAATGAAAAACTGTTTTTT,CASSEFLLNEKLFF
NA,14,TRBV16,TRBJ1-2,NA,TGTGCCAGCTATACCCCACCCAACTACTATGGCTACACCTTC,CASYTPPNYYGYTF
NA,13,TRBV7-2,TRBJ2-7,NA,TGTGCCAGCAGCTTGGAGCCCGAGGTGGAGCAGTACTTC,CASSLEPEVEQYF
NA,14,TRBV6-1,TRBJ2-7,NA,TGTGCCAGCAGTGAACGGTCGGGATTTTACGAGCAGTACTTC,CASSERSGFYEQYF
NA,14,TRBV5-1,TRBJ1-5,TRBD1,TGCGCCAGCAGCGTACAGGGGGCTAATCAGCCCCAGCATTTT,CASSVQGANQPQHF
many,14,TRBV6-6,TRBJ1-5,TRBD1,TGTGCCAGCCGGACAGGGGATGGGATTCGGCCCCAGCATTTT,CASRTGDGIRPQHF
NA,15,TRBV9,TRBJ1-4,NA,TGTGCCAGCAGCGTAGCTCCCGATGCGGGTGAAAAACTGTTTTTT,CASSVAPDAGEKLFF
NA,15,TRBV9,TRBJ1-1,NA,TGTGCCAGCAGCCTTTCCCTCGGTGAGGACACTGAAGCTTTCTTT,CASSLSLGEDTEAFF
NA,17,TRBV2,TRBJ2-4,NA,TGTGCCAGCAGTGGACCAGGGGCGGGGGCGGCCAAAAACATTCAGTACTTC,CASSGPGAGAAKNIQYF
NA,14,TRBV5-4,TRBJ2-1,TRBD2,TGTGCCAGCAGAGCGAGCGGGGGGGTGAATGAGCAGTTCTTC,CASRASGGVNEQFF
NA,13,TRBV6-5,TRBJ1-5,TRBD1,TGTGCCAGCGGGGACAGGGCTGATCAGCCCCAGCATTTT,CASGDRADQPQHF
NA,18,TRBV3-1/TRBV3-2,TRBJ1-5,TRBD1,TGTGCCAGCAACCCGGGACAGGGGCGATTTTTTAGCAATCAGCCCCAGCATTTT,CASNPGQGRFFSNQPQHF
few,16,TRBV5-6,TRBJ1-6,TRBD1,TGTGCCAGCAGCACACTACAGGGGACCTATAATTCACCCCTCCACTTT,CASSTLQGTYNSPLHF
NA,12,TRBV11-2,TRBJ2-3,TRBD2,TGTGCCAGCAGCCTGGGACTAGCGACGCAGTATTTT,CASSLGLATQYF
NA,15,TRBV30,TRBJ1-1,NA,TGTGCCTGGAGTGTCGGAGGGCCCGGGAACACTGAAGCTTTCTTT,CAWSVGGPGNTEAFF
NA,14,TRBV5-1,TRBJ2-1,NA,TGCGCCAGCAGCTTGGTTTCGTCCTACAATGAGCAGTTCTTC,CASSLVSSYNEQFF
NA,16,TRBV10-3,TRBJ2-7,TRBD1,TGTGCCATCAGCCCTTTACAGGGGGCAAGCTCCTACGAGCAGTACTTC,CAISPLQGASSYEQYF
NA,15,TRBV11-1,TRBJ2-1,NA,TGTGCCAGCAGCTCCCTCGGGGTTTCCTACAATGAGCAGTTCTTC,CASSSLGVSYNEQFF
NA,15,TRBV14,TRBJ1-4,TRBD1,TGTGCCAGCAGCCGCAGACAGGGGCGCGTTGAAAAACTGTTTTTT,CASSRRQGRVEKLFF
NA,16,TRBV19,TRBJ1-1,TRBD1,TGTGCCAGTACGTACCGGGACAGGGGTCGCGGCACTGAAGCTTTCTTT,CASTYRDRGRGTEAFF
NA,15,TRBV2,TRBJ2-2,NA,TGTGCCAGCAGTCGGACAGCCCCGAACACCGGGGAGCTGTTTTTT,CASSRTAPNTGELFF
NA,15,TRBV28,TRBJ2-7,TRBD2,TGTGCCAGCAGCCGGAGGCGGGGGGGCTTCTATGAGCAGTACTTC,CASSRRRGGFYEQYF
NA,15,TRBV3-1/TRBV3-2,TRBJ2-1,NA,TGTGCCAGCAGCCAATACGGGGTCTGGTACAATGAGCAGTTCTTC,CASSQYGVWYNEQFF
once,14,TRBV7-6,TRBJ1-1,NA,TGTGCCAGCAGGAGGGGGGGCGACGTCACTGAAGCTTTCTTT,CASRRGGDVTEAFF
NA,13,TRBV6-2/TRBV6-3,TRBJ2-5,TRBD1,TGTGCCAGCAGTTACTCGGGACAGCGTGAGACGTACTTC,CASSYSGQRETYF